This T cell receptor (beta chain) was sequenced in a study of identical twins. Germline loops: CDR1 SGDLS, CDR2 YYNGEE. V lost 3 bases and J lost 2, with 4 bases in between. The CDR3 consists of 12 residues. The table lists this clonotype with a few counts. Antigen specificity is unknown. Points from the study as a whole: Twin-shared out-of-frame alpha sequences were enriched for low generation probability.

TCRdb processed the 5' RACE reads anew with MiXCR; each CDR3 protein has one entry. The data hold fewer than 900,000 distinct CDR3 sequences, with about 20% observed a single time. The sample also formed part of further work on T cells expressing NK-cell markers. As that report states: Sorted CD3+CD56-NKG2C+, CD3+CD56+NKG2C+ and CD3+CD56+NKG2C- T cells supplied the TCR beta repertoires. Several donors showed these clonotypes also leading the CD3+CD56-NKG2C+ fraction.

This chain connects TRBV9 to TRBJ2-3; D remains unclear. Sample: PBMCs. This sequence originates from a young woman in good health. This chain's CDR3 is CASSEYTDTQYF. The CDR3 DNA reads TGTGCCAGCAGCGAGTACACAGATACGCAGTATTTT.